This passage covers 25 T cell receptor beta chains from one sample sequenced in a study of blood T cell repertoires in COVID-19. The method was immunoSEQ multiplex PCR; TCRdb's version includes in-frame clones alone and lacks a portion of them. The sample records around 190,000 clones, around 82% being singletons. The source material was PBMCs or T cells enriched from blood (not recorded which). The receptor set was obtained from a woman aged 45-65 years with acute COVID-19.

The chain is built from TRBV2 and TRBJ1-1; a weak D match, TRBD1 (5 bases). Between the trimmed V and J ends, which lost 5 bases and 2 bases, there was a span of 12 bases. This CDR3 has 14 amino acids. CDR1 is SNHLY and CDR2 is FYNNEI in the germline V gene. DNA for the CDR3: TGTGCCAGCAGTCTGGGACTCTTCAACACTGAAGCTTTCTTT. Protein sequence: CASSLGLFNTEAFF.

The chain joins TRBV5-1 to TRBJ1-2; 10 positions match TRBD1. The CDR3 runs 15 residues. V lost 4 bases to trimming and J lost 6 bases; unmatched junction nucleotides: 9. The germline V gene has CDR1 SGHRS and CDR2 YFSETQ. The CDR3 nucleotides read TGCGCCAGCAGCGACCGGGACAGGGGTAAAGATGGCTACACCTTC. Translation: CASSDRDRGKDGYTF.

The V call is TRBV2, the J call TRBJ1-5; D gene unclear. The CDR3 covers 16 residues. Germline CDR1 SNHLY, CDR2 FYNNEI. V gave up 5 bases and J gave up 2 bases, with 16 bases separating them. The CDR3 DNA follows: TGTGCCAGCAGTTATCTCACCGCGAGAGGCAATCAGCCCCAGCATTTT. This encodes CASSYLTARGNQPQHF. The variable domain in full, with the rest retrieved from reference TRBV2 and TRBJ1-5, is EPEVTQTPSHQVTQMGQEVILRCVPISNHLYFYWYRQILGQKVEFLVSFYNNEISEKSEIFDDQFSVERPDGSNFTLKIRSTKLEDSAMYFCASSYLTARGNQPQHFGDGTRLSIL.

The chain recombines TRBV7-2 with TRBJ1-1; D gene uncertain. Germline-derived CDR1 and CDR2 are SGHTA and FQGNSA. V dropped 5 bases and J dropped 3 bases, with 4 bases sitting between them. The CDR3 is 11 residues long. The DNA of the CDR3 is TGTGCCAGCAGCCTCCACACTGAAGCTTTCTTT. It yields the protein CASSLHTEAFF.

This sequence joins TRBV19 and TRBJ2-5; D remains unclear. Per germline, CDR1 LNHDA and CDR2 SQIVND (reference sequence). CDR3 length equals 16 residues. Trimming stripped 6 bases from V and 4 bases from J, with 21 bases between. CDR3 coding DNA: TGTGCCAGTAGCCTAAGACTGTTTACCCTGGGAGAGACCCAGTACTTC. This translates into CASSLRLFTLGETQYF.

The chain uses TRBV19 and TRBJ2-2; D is possibly TRBD2 (6 bases). In germline, CDR1 is LNHDA, CDR2 SQIVND (reference sequence). The CDR3 is made up of 15 amino acids. V lost 3 bases, J lost 2 bases, and 10 bases lay in between. CDR3 residues: CASSIAGPNTGELFF. CDR3 bases: TGTGCCAGTAGTATCGCGGGGCCCAACACCGGGGAGCTGTTTTTT.

The chain combines TRBV11-2 with TRBJ1-2, with D perhaps matching TRBD1 (5 bases). Germline V gene data show CDR1 as SGHAT and CDR2 as FQNNGV. The V end lost 5 bases, the J end lost 4 bases, and 11 bases lay between the germline ends. This CDR3 region has 13 residues. The chain's CDR3 is CASSPGRAYGYTF. The CDR3 nucleotides are TGTGCCAGCAGCCCAGGGCGCGCCTATGGCTACACCTTC.

V is TRBV5-6 and J is TRBJ1-4; maybe TRBD1 (6 bases). CDR3 length: 14 amino acids. In germline, CDR1 is SGHDT, CDR2 YYEEEE. V was trimmed by 0 bases and J by 6 bases, leaving 9 bases between them. The CDR3 sequence is CASSLGTAHEKLFF. The CDR3 DNA reads as TGTGCCAGCAGCTTGGGGACAGCACATGAAAAACTGTTTTTT.

The rearrangement joins TRBV7-3 to TRBJ1-1, with a possible D match to TRBD1 (5 bases). Between the trimmed V and J ends, which lost 0 bases and 0 bases, there was a span of 14 bases. The V gene's germline CDR1 is SGHTA and CDR2 FQGTGA. This CDR3 has 17 residues. The CDR3 region is CASSLTPTDTMNTEAFF. CDR3 coding DNA: TGTGCCAGCAGCTTAACCCCGACAGATACGATGAACACTGAAGCTTTCTTT.

This rearrangement joins TRBV2 to TRBJ1-1; D is undetermined. V was pared by 7 bases and J by 1 base, with 10 bases between. Germline values: CDR1 SNHLY, CDR2 FYNNEI. This CDR3 spans 13 amino acids. In DNA form, the CDR3 reads TGTGCCAGCAAACTAGACGGGAACACTGAAGCTTTCTTT. Translated, it gives CASKLDGNTEAFF.

The rearrangement uses TRBV4-1 and TRBJ1-3; maybe TRBD1 (5 bases). Germline CDR1 is MGHRA and CDR2 is YSYEKL. V lost 1 base and J lost 4, with 17 bases in between. CDR3 length equals 17 residues. CDR3 in amino acids: CASSQGYLVYRGNTIYF. Written as DNA, the CDR3 is TGCGCCAGCAGCCAAGGATATTTGGTTTACAGGGGAAACACCATATATTTT.

The chain links TRBV5-5 to TRBJ1-5, with D uncertain. Germline V CDR1 and CDR2: SGHKS, YYEKEE (reference sequence). Trimming removed 4 bases from V and 7 bases from J, with 18 bases in between. The CDR3 is 15 amino acids. The CDR3 protein is CASSPGFEGRQPQHF. CDR3 in DNA: TGTGCCAGCAGCCCCGGGTTTGAGGGCCGGCAGCCCCAGCATTTT.

This rearrangement joins TRBV4-3 to TRBJ1-1; TRBD1 is a possible D gene (5 bases). Trimming cost V 4 bases and J 2 bases, with 17 bases left between them. Looked up from germline, CDR1 is LGHNA and CDR2 is YSLEER. The CDR3 runs 16 residues. The CDR3 region is CASSLGMRDSNTEAFF. CDR3 nucleotide sequence: TGCGCCAGCAGCCTTGGGATGAGGGACTCTAACACTGAAGCTTTCTTT.

The genes are TRBV19 and TRBJ1-2; D unclear. This CDR3 has 15 residues. The V gene lost 7 bases and the J gene lost 3 bases, with 18 bases spanning the gap. Germline CDR1 is LNHDA and CDR2 is SQIVND (reference sequence). The CDR3 bases are TGTGCCAGTAATATTGAGGCGGCAAGGTACTATGGCTACACCTTC. Protein: CASNIEAARYYGYTF.

The CDR3 sequence is CASSDSRGGPQHF. In nucleotides, the CDR3 is TGTGCCAGCAGTGACTCGAGGGGGGGGCCCCAGCATTTT. The J gene is TRBJ1-5, the V gene TRBV6-4; maybe TRBD1 (6 bases). This CDR3 is built from 13 residues. With 0 bases removed from V and 9 bases from J, the gap between germline ends came to 9 bases. Germline CDR1 is MRHNA and CDR2 is SNTAGT.

V and J are TRBV7-9 and TRBJ1-3, with D possibly TRBD1 on 6 matching bases. The CDR3 has 14 amino acids. Germline V lookup: CDR1 SEHNR, CDR2 FQNEAQ (reference sequence). Trimming removed 5 bases at V and 4 bases at J, with 12 bases between. This CDR3 is CASSLQGKGNTIYF. Here the CDR3 DNA reads TGTGCCAGCAGCCTCCAGGGGAAGGGAAACACCATATATTTT.

This chain joins TRBV5-8 and TRBJ1-2; the D gene is possibly TRBD1 (5 bases). Germline V gene lookup returns CDR1 SGHTS and CDR2 YDEGEE. There are 13 residues in the CDR3. The V gene lost 0 bases and the J gene lost 8 bases, with 11 bases spanning the gap. In DNA, the CDR3 is TGTGCCAGCAGCTTGGACAGGATGGGGGGCTACACCTTC. Translating gives CASSLDRMGGYTF.

The gene calls are TRBV18 and TRBJ1-2; D perhaps matches TRBD1 (5 bases). Germline V CDR1 and CDR2: KGHSH, LQKENI. The CDR3 runs to 15 residues. The V end was cut by 2 bases, the J end by 4 bases, with 14 bases between. CDR3: CASSPSQGLSYGYTF. The DNA for the CDR3 is TGTGCCAGCTCACCAAGCCAGGGTCTAAGCTATGGCTACACCTTC.

This clone was counted a few times. The CDR3 protein is CASSSLGQLIYF. CDR3 nucleotides: TGTGCCAGCAGTTCATTGGGACAGTTGATATATTTT. The rearrangement joins TRBV28 to TRBJ1-3; 7 nucleotides line up with TRBD1. J lost 13 bases, V lost 4 bases, and 7 bases had no gene match. The germline V gene encodes CDR1 MDHEN and CDR2 SYDVKM. The CDR3 covers 12 residues.

The rearrangement links TRBV4-1 to TRBJ1-1; D unclear. V was shortened by 0 bases and J by 7 bases, with 9 bases between the two germline ends. The CDR3 is made up of 13 amino acids. Germline assignment: CDR1 MGHRA and CDR2 YSYEKL. DNA of the CDR3: TGCGCCAGCAGCCAAGATGCAGGTTTTGAAGCTTTCTTT. Protein: CASSQDAGFEAFF.

The rearrangement uses TRBV5-1 and TRBJ1-2; tentatively, D is TRBD1 (5 bases). Between the trimmed V and J ends, which lost 4 bases and 0 bases, there was a span of 16 bases. The CDR3 totals 16 residues. Germline V gene data show CDR1 as SGHRS and CDR2 as YFSETQ. The CDR3 nucleotides are TGCGCCAGCAGCGCGGGGGGTGTCCAGCCTAACTATGGCTACACCTTC. This codes for CASSAGGVQPNYGYTF.

The chain carries TRBV7-9 and TRBJ1-4, with 7 nucleotides matching TRBD1. V shed 1 base, J shed 10 bases, and the junction held 9 bases outside the gene matches. The CDR3 contains 15 residues. Germline CDR1 SEHNR, CDR2 FQNEAQ (reference sequence). The CDR3 DNA reads TGTGCCAGCAGCTTAGAGGCAGGGGGTCGACCAAAACTGTTTTTT. Protein: CASSLEAGGRPKLFF.

The genes are TRBV19 and TRBJ2-1; perhaps TRBD2 as D (7 bases). The ends were cut back, 0 bases at V and 6 bases at J, with 12 bases in the middle. Looked up from germline, CDR1 is LNHDA and CDR2 is SQIVND (reference sequence). This CDR3 is built from 15 residues. The CDR3 DNA is TGTGCCAGTAGTATAGATGGGGGGGGGCCCAATGAGCAGTTCTTC. Residues: CASSIDGGGPNEQFF.

This clone showed up just a few times. V usage is TRBV7-8 and J usage is TRBJ1-4; D is unclear. CDR3 size: 12 residues. Germline-derived CDR1 and CDR2 are SGHVS and FQNEAQ. Trimming stripped 5 bases from V and 6 bases from J, with 7 bases between. CDR3 nucleotides: TGTGCCAGCAGCGTCACAGATGAAAAACTGTTTTTT. Translating it yields CASSVTDEKLFF.

The V and J genes are TRBV24-1 and TRBJ2-2, with D possibly being TRBD2 (6 bases). The CDR3 has 14 residues. CDR1 and CDR2 from the germline V gene are KGHDR and SFDVKD. Trimming pared 5 bases from V and 4 bases from J, leaving 10 bases between. This chain's CDR3 is CATSGVGGTGELFF. The DNA for the CDR3 is TGTGCCACCAGTGGAGTGGGAGGCACCGGGGAGCTGTTTTTT.